The rows below give T cell receptor beta chains drawn from one sample of a study of cytomegalovirus exposure and HLA in healthy donors. The table came from immunoSEQ multiplex PCR; TCRdb's copy has only in-frame clones and leaves some out. The data contain about 190,000 clones, over 70% of them singletons. Source material: PBMCs. The receptors here all came from a woman in her twenties or thirties in good health and CMV-seropositive. The CDR3 runs from the conserved cysteine through the conserved F or W. A D gene is named only where the DNA matches it firmly. Clone size is stated in some rows and not others, as once, few, many or a class when expanded.

cdr3_nt | cdr3_aa | clone_size | d_call | v_call | cdr3_length | j_call
TGCGCCAGCAGTCATGGGGACAGCCCAACCGGGACTAGGGCATTCGAGTACTTC | CASSHGDSPTGTRAFEYF | NA | NA | TRBV5-1 | 18 | TRBJ2-5
TGTGCCAGCAGCTTCCAGGGTGTAAACACTGAAGCTTTCTTT | CASSFQGVNTEAFF | NA | NA | TRBV5-5 | 14 | TRBJ1-1
TGTGCCAGCCGGACAGCGGCCTATGGCTACACCTTC | CASRTAAYGYTF | NA | NA | TRBV2 | 12 | TRBJ1-2
TGTGCCAGCAGTCGACTAGAAACCTGGGGGGAGCAGTACTTC | CASSRLETWGEQYF | NA | NA | TRBV2 | 14 | TRBJ2-7
TGTGCCAGCAGTGAGAGTATTTCGGGTGAGCAGTTCTTC | CASSESISGEQFF | NA | NA | TRBV6-1 | 13 | TRBJ2-1
TGTGCCAGCAGCTTATACGGGAGGGCCGCTGTAGATACGCAGTATTTT | CASSLYGRAAVDTQYF | NA | TRBD2 | TRBV7-9 | 16 | TRBJ2-3
TGTGCCAGCAGCCCTAAACGGGGAAACACCGGGGAGCTGTTTTTT | CASSPKRGNTGELFF | NA | NA | TRBV21-1 | 15 | TRBJ2-2
TGTGCCAGCAGCTTACTCTGGCAGGGTGGTGAAGCTTTCTTT | CASSLLWQGGEAFF | NA | NA | TRBV7-6 | 14 | TRBJ1-1
TGCGCCAGCAATCGGGACAGGGCAGAGACCCAGTACTTC | CASNRDRAETQYF | NA | TRBD1 | TRBV10-2 | 13 | TRBJ2-5
TGTGCCAGCAGTTACTCGACTTTGAACACCGGGGAGCTGTTTTTT | CASSYSTLNTGELFF | few | NA | TRBV6-5 | 15 | TRBJ2-2
TGTGCCAGCAGCGGAGGAGGGAGAAGGTCGGAGACCCAGTACTTC | CASSGGGRRSETQYF | NA | NA | TRBV5-4 | 15 | TRBJ2-5
TGTGCCAGCAGCTTAGCAGGGGGGGGGTTTTCCTACAATGAGCAGTTCTTC | CASSLAGGGFSYNEQFF | few | NA | TRBV7-2 | 17 | TRBJ2-1
TGCGCCAGCAGCTATGGGTTGCAGGACATGCTGAACACTGAAGCTTTCTTT | CASSYGLQDMLNTEAFF | NA | NA | TRBV5-1 | 17 | TRBJ1-1
TGTGCCAGCAGCACAGGGGGCGCTTCCAAAAACATTCAGTACTTC | CASSTGGASKNIQYF | NA | TRBD1 | TRBV6-5 | 15 | TRBJ2-4
TGCGCCAGCAGCTTGGACCCAGGGAGGGATGGCTACACCTTC | CASSLDPGRDGYTF | once | NA | TRBV5-1 | 14 | TRBJ1-2
TGTGCCAGCAGTTACCGGAGGGCCTACGACACCGGGGAGCTGTTTTTT | CASSYRRAYDTGELFF | NA | NA | TRBV27 | 16 | TRBJ2-2
TGTGCCAGCTCACCGACCGACGCAGGGGGAAGGACTGAAGCTTTCTTT | CASSPTDAGGRTEAFF | NA | TRBD1 | TRBV18 | 16 | TRBJ1-1
TGTGCCAGCAGCACCCGGGACAGGGAGAGCTCCTACGAGCAGTACTTC | CASSTRDRESSYEQYF | NA | TRBD1 | TRBV13 | 16 | TRBJ2-7
TGTGCCAGCAGGACTGTCCCAATGGGGGCCAACGTCCTGACTTTC | CASRTVPMGANVLTF | once | NA | TRBV6-1 | 15 | TRBJ2-6
TGTGCCAGCAGCCAAGATATTACTAGCTCTAGTAAGCATCAAGAGACCCAGTACTTC | CASSQDITSSSKHQETQYF | NA | NA | TRBV14 | 19 | TRBJ2-5
TGTGCCAGCAGCATACAGGGCCCTAATCAGCCCCAGCATTTT | CASSIQGPNQPQHF | once | NA | TRBV5-5 | 14 | TRBJ1-5
TGTGCCAGCAGCTTAGGGGGCGAATCCGATGGCTACACCTTC | CASSLGGESDGYTF | NA | NA | TRBV7-9 | 14 | TRBJ1-2
TGTGCTAGTGGTTTCGGGGACAGAAACAATGAGCAGTTCTTC | CASGFGDRNNEQFF | few | TRBD1 | TRBV12-5 | 14 | TRBJ2-1
TGTGCCACTGAAACGGGAGAAGGCAATGAGCAGTTCTTC | CATETGEGNEQFF | few | NA | TRBV15 | 13 | TRBJ2-1
TGTGCCAGCAGGGCCAGGGTCGATGACTATGGCTACACCTTC | CASRARVDDYGYTF | once | NA | TRBV2 | 14 | TRBJ1-2
TGTGCCAGCAGTCGAGAATCCTTAAGCTCCTACGAGCAGTACTTC | CASSRESLSSYEQYF | NA | NA | TRBV2 | 15 | TRBJ2-7
TGTGCCAGCAGTTTTCCCGGCGGACTAGCGGCCTACGAGCAGTACTTC | CASSFPGGLAAYEQYF | NA | TRBD2 | TRBV28 | 16 | TRBJ2-7
TGTGCCAGCAGTAGGACTAGCGGGCGAGTACCCTACGAGCAGTACTTC | CASSRTSGRVPYEQYF | NA | TRBD2 | TRBV28 | 16 | TRBJ2-7
TGTGCCAGTAGTATTGGCAGGGGTGTACACGAGCAGTACTTC | CASSIGRGVHEQYF | NA | NA | TRBV19 | 14 | TRBJ2-7
TGTGCCAGCGGGAGGGGGTACAATGAGCAGTTCTTC | CASGRGYNEQFF | NA | NA | TRBV6-1 | 12 | TRBJ2-1
TGTGCCAGCAGCCCAAAGACAGGGCGAAGGTCCGGGGAGCTGTTTTTT | CASSPKTGRRSGELFF | few | TRBD1 | TRBV2 | 16 | TRBJ2-2
TGTGCCAGCAGTAAACAGGATTATAGCAATCAGCCCCAGCATTTT | CASSKQDYSNQPQHF | few | NA | TRBV28 | 15 | TRBJ1-5
TGCGCCAGCAGCGGATCGACTAGCGGGAGGGGAGATACGCAGTATTTT | CASSGSTSGRGDTQYF | few | TRBD2 | TRBV5-1 | 16 | TRBJ2-3
TGTGCCAGCAGTTTGGCCGGGGGGAAGGAAGAGACCCAGTACTTC | CASSLAGGKEETQYF | NA | TRBD2 | TRBV28 | 15 | TRBJ2-5
TGCGCCAGCAGCCTACGGGACAGCCTCACTGAAGCTTTCTTT | CASSLRDSLTEAFF | few | TRBD1 | TRBV5-1 | 14 | TRBJ1-1
TGTGCCAGCAGCTATGACACCTATAGCAATCAGCCCCAGCATTTT | CASSYDTYSNQPQHF | NA | NA | TRBV2 | 15 | TRBJ1-5
TGTGCCAGCAGCAAAGACCGCGGGAAGGGGGAGCAGTACTTC | CASSKDRGKGEQYF | NA | NA | TRBV21-1 | 14 | TRBJ2-7
TGTGCCAGCAGTTACGGGGGCGGGGGTGGCTCTGAAAAACTGTTTTTT | CASSYGGGGGSEKLFF | NA | NA | TRBV6-5 | 16 | TRBJ1-4
TGTGCCAGCAGTCCGGAGACCTTGAACACCGGGGAGCTGTTTTTT | CASSPETLNTGELFF | few | NA | TRBV6-4 | 15 | TRBJ2-2
TGTGCCAGCAGCCCCCAGGGAGCGGGAGCCGGCACCGGGGAGCTGTTTTTT | CASSPQGAGAGTGELFF | NA | TRBD2 | TRBV7-9 | 17 | TRBJ2-2
TGCGCCAGCAGCTTGGCCGAACAGGGGACGAAGTTAGCTACGCGACGGACTGAAGCTTTCTTT | CASSLAEQGTKLATRRTEAFF | NA | TRBD1 | TRBV5-1 | 21 | TRBJ1-1
TGTGCCAGCAGCAACCTTGACACTCATCAGCCCCAGCATTTT | CASSNLDTHQPQHF | NA | NA | TRBV21-1 | 14 | TRBJ1-5
TGTGCCAGCAGCTTAATCGACAACTACCAAGAGACCCAGTACTTC | CASSLIDNYQETQYF | NA | NA | TRBV7-9 | 15 | TRBJ2-5
TGTGCCAGCAGCCAAGACCCCCTAGCGGGGGCCTACGAGCAGTACTTC | CASSQDPLAGAYEQYF | NA | TRBD2 | TRBV14 | 16 | TRBJ2-7
TGTGCCAGCTCAATCGAAAGGGGGTCCTACGAGCAGTACTTC | CASSIERGSYEQYF | NA | NA | TRBV18 | 14 | TRBJ2-7
TGTGCCAGCAGCTTCAGAGCGGGAGGGCCAGACGAGCAGTACTTC | CASSFRAGGPDEQYF | NA | TRBD2 | TRBV5-4 | 15 | TRBJ2-7
TGTGCCAGCAGTTTACTACAGGTAGCTTTCTTT | CASSLLQVAFF | NA | NA | TRBV28 | 11 | TRBJ1-1
TGTGCCATCCCCGGACAGGGGCGATATGGCTACACCTTC | CAIPGQGRYGYTF | NA | TRBD1 | TRBV28 | 13 | TRBJ1-2
TGTGCCAGCAGTTCGCCTAGCGGGAGGGACGGATACGAGCAGTACTTC | CASSSPSGRDGYEQYF | NA | TRBD2 | TRBV28 | 16 | TRBJ2-7
TGTGCCAGCAGCCGAACAGGGGCTGGGGCCAACGTCCTGACTTTC | CASSRTGAGANVLTF | once | TRBD1 | TRBV11-2 | 15 | TRBJ2-6
TGTGCCAGCAGTTTAGGACAGGGGTATGGCTACACCTTC | CASSLGQGYGYTF | NA | TRBD1 | TRBV28 | 13 | TRBJ1-2
TGCGCCAGCAGCCAAGTTTCAGGGGTCGAGCAGTACTTC | CASSQVSGVEQYF | NA | NA | TRBV4-1 | 13 | TRBJ2-7